This TCR beta chain was documented in a study of shared clonotypes between healthy human individuals. J gave up 4 bases and V 4 bases, and 9 bases lay outside the gene matches. This CDR3 contains 16 residues. Germline V gives CDR1 SGDLS, CDR2 YYNGEE. The investigators split CD4+ cells into a CD45RA+ naive subset and a CD45RA-negative memory subset. The protocol was immunoSEQ multiplex PCR, while the TCRdb copy is restricted to in-frame clones and leaves out a portion. This sample carries some 2.3 million clones, more than 85% of them seen once, and the ten largest clones take around 0.4%. This TCR derives from a man younger than 35 in good health. Some clones in this sample may be carry-over from other donors' samples. The genes are TRBV9 and TRBJ2-5, with 11 bases aligning to TRBD2. Sequenced: naive CD4+ T cells from PBMCs. The subset is: CD45RA+ positively selected. CDR3 coding DNA: TGTGCCAGCAGCATAAGACCCGGACTAGCGGGAGAGACCCAGTACTTC. Translation gives CASSIRPGLAGETQYF.